This T cell receptor (beta chain) originates from a study of cytomegalovirus exposure and HLA in healthy donors. Findings and caveats of the study: Specificity for CMV antigens was confirmed in vitro for a few of the CMV-associated chains. Indistinguishable V segments, including TRBV6-2 and TRBV6-3, were excluded.

Researchers ran the PCR with 60 Vbeta and 13 Jbeta primers. Produced via immunoSEQ multiplex PCR; TCRdb's table is partial and in-frame only. The table shows about 160,000 clones, with roughly 81% occurring only once. As for this clone: Antigen unknown.

The germline gives CDR1 SGHNT, CDR2 YYREEE (reference sequence). Unmatched junction bases numbered 12, after V lost 4 bases and J lost 4 bases. The CDR3 loop spans 17 amino acids. The receptor was derived from a man younger than 35 in good health and CMV-seropositive. Sequencing input: PBMCs. The chain links TRBV5-4 to TRBJ1-3, with 9 bases matching TRBD1. CDR3 DNA sequence: TGTGCCAGCAGCCTCACCGGGACAGGGTTGGCCGGAAACACCATATATTTT. Amino acid sequence: CASSLTGTGLAGNTIYF.